A single sample gave rise to the 21 T cell receptor beta chains below, sequenced in a study of shared clonotypes between healthy human individuals. Measured with immunoSEQ multiplex PCR; TCRdb has only the in-frame clones, and not every one. The table records millions of clones, approximately 95% of them present only once. Source material: naive CD4+ T cells sorted from blood. Subset in this sample: CD45RA+ positively selected. The receptors shown here come from a man aged 18 to 29 in good health.

The rearrangement links TRBV19 to TRBJ2-7, with D possibly TRBD1 on 6 matching bases. The CDR3 is 14 residues long. Germline loops: CDR1 LNHDA, CDR2 SQIVND (reference sequence). The V end lost 4 bases, the J end lost 4 bases, and 14 bases lay between the germline ends. CDR3 loop: CASSSTGTRYEQYF. The DNA of the CDR3 is TGTGCCAGTAGTAGCACCGGGACACGGTACGAGCAGTACTTC. Supplemented by reference TRBV19 and TRBJ2-7, the full variable domain reads DGGITQSPKYLFRKEGQNVTLSCEQNLNHDAMYWYRQDPGQGLRLIYYSQIVNDFQKGDIAEGYSVSREKKESFPLTVTSAQKNPTAFYLCASSSTGTRYEQYFGPGTRLTVT.

CDR3 protein: CASRVQGGGTEAFF. The CDR3 bases are TGTGCCAGCAGGGTACAGGGAGGAGGCACTGAAGCTTTCTTT. The chain joins TRBV6-1 to TRBJ1-1, with TRBD1 as a possible D gene (6 bases). The CDR3 runs 14 residues. Germline CDR1 is MNHNS and CDR2 is SASEGT. The V end lost 6 bases, the J end lost 4 bases, and 15 bases lay between the germline ends.

This chain links TRBV6-5 with TRBJ1-2; possibly TRBD1 for D (6 bases). The CDR3 consists of 13 residues. V lost 5 bases and J 3 bases, leaving 10 bases between the germline ends. Germline-derived CDR1 and CDR2 are MNHEY and SVGAGI. The CDR3 DNA reads as TGTGCCAGCAGTCCGGACAGTTACTATGGCTACACCTTC. Its protein is CASSPDSYYGYTF.

The J gene is TRBJ1-3, the V gene TRBV5-1, with 9 positions matching TRBD1. CDR1 SGHRS and CDR2 YFSETQ come from the germline V gene. Unmatched junction bases numbered 4, after V lost 4 bases and J lost 2 bases. The CDR3 loop spans 15 amino acids. The CDR3 DNA is TGCGCCAGCAGCGGACGGACAGGGGCTGGAAACACCATATATTTT. Residues: CASSGRTGAGNTIYF.

This chain uses TRBV6-5 with TRBJ2-7, with TRBD2 matching over 12 bases. J lost 2 bases, V lost 4 bases, and 6 bases had no gene match. The CDR3 spans 16 residues. CDR1 is MNHEY, CDR2 SVGAGI, per germline. CDR3 amino acids: CASSSDLAGGPYEQYF. The CDR3, as DNA: TGTGCCAGCAGTTCTGACCTAGCGGGAGGGCCCTACGAGCAGTACTTC.

This clone showed up many times. The CDR3 nucleotides read TGTGCCAGCACGGCCGAGAACTCGGGAGAGCAGTACTTC. This translates into CASTAENSGEQYF. The chain recombines TRBV5-8 with TRBJ2-7; D might be TRBD2 (5 bases). The CDR3 has 13 amino acids. The germline V gene encodes CDR1 SGHTS and CDR2 YDEGEE. V gave up 6 bases and J gave up 7 bases, with 17 bases separating them.

In the case of this clone: Other DNA sequences in the same sample also yield this CDR3. CDR3 in amino acids: CASSLDSLNSPLHF. In nucleotides, the CDR3 is TGCGCCAGCAGCTTGGATTCGTTAAATTCACCCCTCCACTTT. V is TRBV5-1 and J is TRBJ1-6; the D is unclear. Trimming removed 0 bases at V and 7 bases at J, with 8 bases between. Germline CDR1 is SGHRS and CDR2 is YFSETQ. This CDR3 is 14 amino acids long. The complete variable domain, with remaining parts taken from reference TRBV5-1 and TRBJ1-6, reads KAGVTQTPRYLIKTRGQQVTLSCSPISGHRSVSWYQQTPGQGLQFLFEYFSETQRNKGNFPGRFSGRQFSNSRSEMNVSTLELGDSALYLCASSLDSLNSPLHFGNGTRLTVT.

This clone was picked up one time. The chain uses TRBV27 and TRBJ2-7, with 8 bases aligning to TRBD2. The CDR3 has 18 residues. V gave up 4 bases and J gave up 9 bases; unmatched junction bases: 23. CDR1 and CDR2 from the germline V gene are MNHEY and SMNVEV (reference sequence). The DNA of the CDR3 is TGTGCCAGCAGTTACATAGGTCAAGCGGGAGTGCTTACGAAGGGGCAGTACTTC. This codes for CASSYIGQAGVLTKGQYF.

This chain joins TRBV10-3 and TRBJ2-3, with 7 bases lining up with TRBD2. This CDR3 contains 13 residues. V lost 7 bases, J lost 2 bases, and 3 bases stayed unmatched. Germline V gene lookup returns CDR1 ENHRY and CDR2 SYGVKD. The CDR3 sequence: CAITSGNTDTQYF. Here the CDR3 DNA reads TGTGCCATCACCAGCGGGAACACAGATACGCAGTATTTT.

The chain couples TRBV14 to TRBJ1-2; D is ambiguous. Germline CDR1 and CDR2: SGHDN and FVKESK. The CDR3 length is 15 residues. The germline V and J ends were trimmed by 1 base and 6 bases, with 15 bases remaining between them. CDR3 bases: TGTGCCAGCAGCCAAGTTATAGGGCGAGGAGATGGCTACACCTTC. It codes for CASSQVIGRGDGYTF.

The chain employs TRBV19 and TRBJ1-4; TRBD1 matches 11 bases. CDR3 size: 18 residues. Germline assignment: CDR1 LNHDA and CDR2 SQIVND (reference sequence). V was clipped by 4 bases and J by 3 bases; unmatched bases: 10. Here the CDR3 DNA reads TGTGCCAGTAGTAGAGGGAGCGGACAGGGGGCGTCTAATGAAAAACTGTTTTTT. It encodes CASSRGSGQGASNEKLFF.

This chain links TRBV2 with TRBJ1-2, with TRBD1 matching over 9 bases. The CDR3 has 15 residues. Germline assignment: CDR1 SNHLY and CDR2 FYNNEI. The J segment lost 4 bases and the V segment lost 6 bases, leaving 9 bases of the junction unmatched. The CDR3 sequence is CASSSPDRGVYGYTF. CDR3 DNA sequence: TGTGCCAGCAGCTCTCCGGACAGGGGAGTCTATGGCTACACCTTC.

This sequence joins TRBV28 and TRBJ1-2, with TRBD1 as a possible D gene (6 bases). The CDR3 is made up of 18 amino acids. Germline assignment: CDR1 MDHEN and CDR2 SYDVKM. Trimming stripped 2 bases from V and 8 bases from J, with 27 bases between. The CDR3 DNA is TGTGCCAGCAGTTTAATAGCCCTTAACCAGGGGATCACGGAAGGCTACACCTTC. Translating gives CASSLIALNQGITEGYTF.

Note on this clone: Additional DNA sequences in this sample encode the identical CDR3. This chain connects TRBV19 to TRBJ1-6; D is unclear. The CDR3 totals 16 residues. Between the trimmed V and J ends, which lost 3 bases and 2 bases, there was a span of 11 bases. Germline lookup yields CDR1 LNHDA and CDR2 SQIVND (reference sequence). The CDR3 spells CASSIGGSTYNSPLHF. CDR3 DNA sequence: TGTGCCAGTAGTATCGGAGGATCTACCTATAATTCACCCCTCCACTTT. Complete variable domain (other parts from reference TRBV19 and TRBJ1-6): DGGITQSPKYLFRKEGQNVTLSCEQNLNHDAMYWYRQDPGQGLRLIYYSQIVNDFQKGDIAEGYSVSREKKESFPLTVTSAQKNPTAFYLCASSIGGSTYNSPLHFGNGTRLTVT.

This chain joins TRBV14 and TRBJ2-7; 8 bases align to TRBD1. V shed 3 bases and J 3 bases; nucleotides not matched to a gene: 7. CDR1 SGHDN and CDR2 FVKESK come from the germline V gene. The CDR3 has 15 residues. DNA for the CDR3: TGTGCCAGCAGCCATAGCGGACAGGGCTACTACGAGCAGTACTTC. It yields the protein CASSHSGQGYYEQYF.

The genes are TRBV19 and TRBJ1-2, with D hard to call. CDR1 is LNHDA, CDR2 SQIVND, per germline (reference sequence). Trimming shortened V by 0 bases and J by 8 bases, and 7 bases separated the two germline ends. This CDR3 has 12 amino acids. As DNA, the CDR3 is TGTGCCAGTAGTATAGATGGACGAGGCTACACCTTC. Protein: CASSIDGRGYTF.

This clone was picked up one time. The chain links TRBV6-1 to TRBJ1-1, with D unresolved. Germline V gene lookup returns CDR1 MNHNS and CDR2 SASEGT. The CDR3 loop spans 13 amino acids. The V gene lost 7 bases and the J gene lost 0 bases, with 9 bases spanning the gap. This chain's CDR3 is CASTSRMNTEAFF. The CDR3 DNA sequence: TGTGCCAGCACGAGCAGGATGAACACTGAAGCTTTCTTT.

The chain is built from TRBV9 and TRBJ2-5; 11 nucleotides match TRBD2. CDR1 is SGDLS, CDR2 YYNGEE, per germline. CDR3 length: 16 amino acids. Trimming cost V 0 bases and J 5 bases; bases outside gene matches: 6. The CDR3 protein is CASSVGVAGGPETQYF. The CDR3 nucleotides read TGTGCCAGCAGCGTAGGGGTAGCGGGAGGGCCGGAGACCCAGTACTTC.

The chain employs TRBV6-1 and TRBJ2-7; D may be TRBD1 (5 bases). Germline CDR1 and CDR2: MNHNS and SASEGT. V lost 7 bases and J 5 bases, leaving 18 bases between the germline ends. This CDR3 has 14 residues. The CDR3 loop is CASTQGYAAHEQYF. As DNA, the CDR3 is TGTGCCAGCACCCAGGGATACGCGGCCCACGAGCAGTACTTC.

This chain joins TRBV7-9 and TRBJ1-6; TRBD1 might be the D (6 bases). The CDR3 length is 13 residues. CDR1 SEHNR and CDR2 FQNEAQ come from the germline V gene (reference sequence). V dropped 5 bases and J dropped 10 bases, with 12 bases sitting between them. The CDR3, as DNA: TGTGCCAGCAGCCTCACGCAGGGGTCACCCCTCCACTTT. Protein: CASSLTQGSPLHF. Based on the CDR3 plus reference TRBV7-9 and TRBJ1-6, the full variable domain is DTGVSQNPRHKITKRGQNVTFRCDPISEHNRLYWYRQTLGQGPEFLTYFQNEAQLEKSRLLSDRFSAERPKGSFSTLEIQRTEQGDSAMYLCASSLTQGSPLHFGNGTRLTVT.

This rearrangement joins TRBV30 to TRBJ1-6; 7 nucleotides line up with TRBD1. The CDR3 sequence is 14 residues long. The germline CDR1 and CDR2 sequences are GTSNPN and SVGIG (reference sequence). J was trimmed by 9 bases and V by 0 bases; bases with no gene match: 5. The CDR3, as DNA: TGTGCCTGGAGTGTACACAGGGGTGGTTCACCCCTCCACTTT. Translation: CAWSVHRGGSPLHF.